The source of this T cell receptor (beta chain) is a study of T cell changes during pregnancy in multiple sclerosis. Measured with immunoSEQ multiplex PCR; TCRdb has only the in-frame clones, and not every one. The sample gives under 110,000 clones, 80% to 95% of which show up once; 2.5% to 3.5% is in the top ten. The germline V gene has CDR1 SGHDT and CDR2 YYEEEE. The CDR3 sequence is 17 residues long. The junction had 7 bases not matched to a gene; V was cut back by 0 bases and J by 4 bases. The gene calls are TRBV5-6 and TRBJ2-1, with TRBD2 matching over 10 bases. The sample consisted of peripheral blood, taken in the second trimester of pregnancy. This clonotype was sampled from a female donor with multiple sclerosis, enrolled in a pregnancy study. CDR3 sequence (DNA): TGTGCCAGCAGCTTGGCCCTAGCGGGAGTAGTTTACAATGAGCAGTTCTTC. Its translation is CASSLALAGVVYNEQFF.